These 14 T cell receptor beta chains came from one sample sequenced in a study of cytomegalovirus exposure and HLA in healthy donors. A multiplex PCR was run with 60 Vbeta primers and 13 Jbeta primers. TCRdb's table, derived via immunoSEQ multiplex PCR, lists solely in-frame clones and lacks some. Here the sample spans 150,000 or so clones, approximately 74% being singletons. Sequencing was performed on PBMCs. These receptors were collected from a male donor in good health and CMV-seronegative.

This clone came up a few times. V and J are TRBV9 and TRBJ2-7, with 8 bases identical to TRBD1. This CDR3 contains 15 residues. Trimming removed 2 bases from V and 5 bases from J; junction bases left unmatched: 9. Germline CDR1 SGDLS, CDR2 YYNGEE. CDR3 DNA sequence: TGTGCCAGCAGCGTGTACCGGGACAGGCTCGACGAGCAGTACTTC. Protein: CASSVYRDRLDEQYF. The full variable domain, in which reference TRBV9 and TRBJ2-7 provide the parts outside the CDR3, is DSGVTQTPKHLITATGQRVTLRCSPRSGDLSVYWYQQSLDQGLQFLIQYYNGEERAKGNILERFSAQQFPDLHSELNLSSLELGDSALYFCASSVYRDRLDEQYFGPGTRLTVT.

V is TRBV7-3 and J is TRBJ1-1; a weak D match, TRBD1 (5 bases). CDR3 length: 15 residues. V was cut by 2 bases and J by 4 bases, with 14 bases left in between. Per the germline V gene, CDR1 is SGHTA and CDR2 is FQGTGA. The chain's CDR3 is CASSLAGGGTTEAFF. The CDR3 DNA reads as TGTGCCAGCAGCTTAGCGGGGGGAGGGACCACTGAAGCTTTCTTT.

With regard to this clone: A read error may account for a junction end that differs from germline. This sample also contains other DNA sequences that code for the same CDR3. The gene calls are TRBV7-9 and TRBJ1-3, with TRBD1 identical over 8 bases. Germline V gene lookup returns CDR1 SEHNR and CDR2 FQNEAQ (reference sequence). The CDR3 spans 15 residues. The DNA of the CDR3 is TGTTCCAGCAGCTTAGGACAGGGCTCTGGAAACACCATATATTTT. Its protein is CSSSLGQGSGNTIYF.

Only a few counts were recorded for this clone. The chain combines TRBV28 with TRBJ1-1; TRBD1 agrees at 8 bases. Trimming removed 4 bases from V and 3 bases from J; junction bases left unmatched: 4. Germline CDR1 and CDR2: MDHEN and SYDVKM. The CDR3 is 14 residues long. DNA for the CDR3: TGTGCCAGCAGTTACGGACAGGGAGACACTGAAGCTTTCTTT. The encoded protein is CASSYGQGDTEAFF.

V gene TRBV6-5 combines with J gene TRBJ1-1, with TRBD1 identical over 8 bases. The germline gives CDR1 MNHEY, CDR2 SVGAGI. This CDR3 has 14 amino acids. V lost 4 bases and J lost 1; bases outside the gene matches: 2. The CDR3 spells CASSSGGPNTEAFF. The CDR3 bases are TGTGCCAGCAGTTCAGGGGGCCCGAACACTGAAGCTTTCTTT.

The chain carries TRBV5-6 and TRBJ2-5; TRBD1 is a possible D gene (5 bases). CDR3 length: 14 residues. V was shortened by 0 bases and J by 7 bases, with 13 bases between the two germline ends. Germline-derived CDR1 and CDR2 are SGHDT and YYEEEE. The DNA of the CDR3 is TGTGCCAGCAGCTTGGGACAGCCCCAGGGGACCCAGTACTTC. Its translation: CASSLGQPQGTQYF.

The rearrangement uses TRBV28 and TRBJ1-1; D might be TRBD1 (5 bases). Per the germline V gene, CDR1 is MDHEN and CDR2 is SYDVKM. The CDR3 is made up of 14 amino acids. Trimming left V 1 base short and J 4 bases short, with 10 bases between. For the CDR3, the DNA is TGTGCCAGCAGTTTATCAGGGTGGGCCACTGAAGCTTTCTTT. It translates to CASSLSGWATEAFF.

The CDR3 is CASSLPGTGINGYTF. For the CDR3, the DNA is TGCGCCAGCAGCTTGCCCGGGACAGGGATAAATGGCTACACCTTC. This chain joins TRBV5-1 and TRBJ1-2; TRBD1 matches 9 bases. The CDR3 sequence is 15 residues long. CDR1 is SGHRS, CDR2 YFSETQ, per germline. The V and J ends lost 1 base and 6 bases, in that order; junction bases with no gene match: 7.

As DNA, the CDR3 is TGTGCCAGCAGTGAAGGACTAGCCTACAATGAGCAGTTCTTC. Amino acids: CASSEGLAYNEQFF. V gene TRBV2 combines with J gene TRBJ2-1; TRBD2 might be the D (6 bases). Germline V gives CDR1 SNHLY, CDR2 FYNNEI. CDR3 length: 14 amino acids. Trimming stripped 1 base from V and 2 bases from J, with 6 bases between.

The chain couples TRBV19 to TRBJ2-7; tentative D call: TRBD1 (5 bases). Germline-derived CDR1 and CDR2 are LNHDA and SQIVND (reference sequence). Deletions cut 3 bases from V and 4 bases from J, with 13 bases between. The CDR3 loop spans 14 amino acids. In DNA, the CDR3 is TGTGCCAGTAGTATTGCACAGGCTGGATACGAGCAGTACTTC. Translation gives CASSIAQAGYEQYF.

This clone was picked up a small number of times. The chain links TRBV7-6 to TRBJ1-1; D might be TRBD1 (5 bases). Trimming stripped 4 bases from V and 0 bases from J, with 15 bases between. CDR3 length: 16 amino acids. Germline V gene lookup returns CDR1 SGHVS and CDR2 FNYEAQ. For the CDR3, the DNA is TGTGCCAGCAGCTCCCTCTTTACAGGCCTGAACACTGAAGCTTTCTTT. Its protein is CASSSLFTGLNTEAFF.

This clone was detected once. V and J are TRBV30 and TRBJ1-6, with a tentative D call TRBD1 (6 bases). The length of the CDR3 is 12 residues. The germline CDR1 and CDR2 sequences are GTSNPN and SVGIG (reference sequence). Trimming pared 4 bases from V and 9 bases from J, leaving 10 bases between. In DNA form, the CDR3 reads TGTGCCTGGAAACAGGGAGTTTCACCCCTCCACTTT. Residues: CAWKQGVSPLHF.

The V gene is TRBV11-2, the J gene TRBJ2-5; D gene ambiguous. V was cut by 3 bases and J by 0 bases, with 8 bases left in between. CDR1 and CDR2 from the germline V gene are SGHAT and FQNNGV. The CDR3 contains 14 residues. This CDR3 reads CASSFFTDQETQYF. The CDR3 coding sequence is TGTGCCAGCAGCTTTTTCACAGACCAAGAGACCCAGTACTTC. Full variable domain (missing parts from reference TRBV11-2 and TRBJ2-5): EAGVAQSPRYKIIEKRQSVAFWCNPISGHATLYWYQQILGQGPKLLIQFQNNGVVDDSQLPKDRFSAERLKGVDSTLKIQPAKLEDSAVYLCASSFFTDQETQYFGPGTRLLVL.

The genes are TRBV6-5 and TRBJ2-1; 9 bases map to TRBD2. V was clipped by 3 bases and J by 3 bases; unmatched bases: 3. CDR1 and CDR2 from the germline V gene are MNHEY and SVGAGI. CDR3 length equals 15 residues. The CDR3, as DNA: TGTGCCAGCAGTTATCGACTAGCGGACTACAATGAGCAGTTCTTC. Translated, it gives CASSYRLADYNEQFF.